This T cell receptor (beta chain) is from a study of CD8 T cells in Susac syndrome. Roughly 0.5 to 1 ug RNA was reverse transcribed with random hexamers. The immunoSEQ assay covered 54 Vbeta and 13 Jbeta segments for CDR3. From the immunoSEQ multiplex PCR reads, TCRdb called clonotypes with MiXCR, one entry per CDR3 protein. The sample has about 190,000 distinct CDR3 sequences, around 93% seen once. Whole-study findings and limits: Total CD8+ repertoires held 15 to 20 Susac-specific public clones, while CD8+ TEMRA repertoires held five or six. Regarding the TCR sequencing and HLA analysis, the study admitted that a relatively small number of individuals were involved.

A note on this clonotype: Its antigen is undetermined.

This CDR3 is 14 amino acids long. The ends were cut back, 0 bases at V and 0 bases at J, with 6 bases in the middle. Germline CDR1 reads LNHNV; CDR2 reads YYDKDF (reference sequence). Sequencing was carried out using CD8+ T cells from PBMCs. This receptor was identified in a human donor with Susac syndrome. V and J are TRBV15 and TRBJ2-7; D gene uncertain. The CDR3 region has the DNA TGTGCCACCAGCAGAGATTTTAGCTCCTACGAGCAGTACTTC. It is translated as CATSRDFSSYEQYF. Together with reference TRBV15 and TRBJ2-7, the CDR3 gives the full variable domain: DAMVIQNPRYQVTQFGKPVTLSCSQTLNHNVMYWYQQKSSQAPKLLFHYYDKDFNNEADTPDNFQSRRPNTSFCFLDIRSPGLGDTAMYLCATSRDFSSYEQYFGPGTRLTVT.